This TCR beta chain was obtained from a study of beta chain features in type 1 diabetes. Study results and limitations: Moderate but significant shortening of TCRB CDR3s was recorded in all four CD4+ subsets from Type 1 diabetes patients.

cDNA synthesis used the whole RNA isolate, giving expressed TCRB sequences. The data were produced by immunoSEQ multiplex PCR, yet TCRdb's version contains in-frame clones alone and is incomplete. The sample includes 200,000 to 300,000 clones, just over 20% seen only once; the top ten take 0.025% to 0.035%. Germline loops: CDR1 GTSNPN, CDR2 SVGIG (reference sequence). V was shortened by 1 base and J by 4 bases, with 15 bases between the two germline ends. The CDR3 consists of 15 residues. This clone was seen a handful of times. Antigen: not known. The chain employs TRBV30 and TRBJ2-3, with D possibly being TRBD2 (6 bases). The sequence derives from a woman aged 40 to 50 with type 1 diabetes. Sequencing was done on a sample of naive CD4+ T cells from blood. The CDR3 DNA reads as TGTGCCTGGAGTGATGGGGCCGGAGGGGCAGATACGCAGTATTTT. This sequence encodes CAWSDGAGGADTQYF.